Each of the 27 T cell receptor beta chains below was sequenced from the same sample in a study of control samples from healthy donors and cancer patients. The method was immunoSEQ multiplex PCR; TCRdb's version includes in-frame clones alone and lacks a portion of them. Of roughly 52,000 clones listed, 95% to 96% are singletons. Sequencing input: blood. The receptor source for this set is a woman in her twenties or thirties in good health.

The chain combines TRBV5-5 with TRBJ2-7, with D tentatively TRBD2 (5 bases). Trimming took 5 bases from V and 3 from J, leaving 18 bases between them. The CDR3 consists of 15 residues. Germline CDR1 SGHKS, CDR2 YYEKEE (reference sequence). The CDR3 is CASREFADYLYEQYF. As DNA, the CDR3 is TGTGCCAGCAGGGAATTCGCAGACTACCTCTACGAGCAGTACTTC. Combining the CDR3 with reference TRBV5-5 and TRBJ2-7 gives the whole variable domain DAGVTQSPTHLIKTRGQQVTLRCSPISGHKSVSWYQQVLGQGPQFIFQYYEKEERGRGNFPDRFSARQFPNYSSELNVNALLLGDSALYLCASREFADYLYEQYFGPGTRLTVT.

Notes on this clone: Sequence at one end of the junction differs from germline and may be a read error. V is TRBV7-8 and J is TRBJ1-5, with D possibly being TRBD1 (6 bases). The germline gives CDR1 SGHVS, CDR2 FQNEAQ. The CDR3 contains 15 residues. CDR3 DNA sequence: TGTGCCAGCAGATTAGGGGGAGATGGCAATCAGCCCCAGCATTTT. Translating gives CASRLGGDGNQPQHF.

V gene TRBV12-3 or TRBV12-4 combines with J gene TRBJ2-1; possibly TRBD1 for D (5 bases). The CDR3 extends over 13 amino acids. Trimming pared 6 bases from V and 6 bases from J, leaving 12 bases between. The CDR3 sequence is CASSPDQGNEQFF. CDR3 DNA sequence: TGTGCCAGCAGCCCAGACCAGGGCAATGAGCAGTTCTTC.

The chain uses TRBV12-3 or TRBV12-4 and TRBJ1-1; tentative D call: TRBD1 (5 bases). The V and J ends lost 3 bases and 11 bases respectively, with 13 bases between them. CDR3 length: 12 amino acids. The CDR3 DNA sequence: TGTGCCAGCAGTTTCCTGGGGGAGGTTGCTTTCTTT. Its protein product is CASSFLGEVAFF.

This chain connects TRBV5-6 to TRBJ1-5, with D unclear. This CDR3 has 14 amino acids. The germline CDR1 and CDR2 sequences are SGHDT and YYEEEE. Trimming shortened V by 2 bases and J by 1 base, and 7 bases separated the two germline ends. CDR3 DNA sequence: TGTGCCAGCAGCTTAAGACACAGCAATCAGCCCCAGCATTTT. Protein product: CASSLRHSNQPQHF.

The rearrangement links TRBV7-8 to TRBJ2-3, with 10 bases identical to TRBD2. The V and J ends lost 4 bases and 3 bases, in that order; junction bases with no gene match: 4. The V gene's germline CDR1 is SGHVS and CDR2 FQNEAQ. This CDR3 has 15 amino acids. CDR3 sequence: CASSWGLASTDTQYF. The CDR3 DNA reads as TGTGCCAGCAGCTGGGGACTAGCGTCGACAGATACGCAGTATTTT.

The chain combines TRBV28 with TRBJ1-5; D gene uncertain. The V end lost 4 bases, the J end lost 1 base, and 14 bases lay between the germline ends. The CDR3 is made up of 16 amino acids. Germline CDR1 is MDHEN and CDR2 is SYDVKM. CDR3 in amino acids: CASSSSSIGSNQPQHF. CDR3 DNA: TGTGCCAGCAGTTCGAGTTCGATTGGCAGCAATCAGCCCCAGCATTTT.

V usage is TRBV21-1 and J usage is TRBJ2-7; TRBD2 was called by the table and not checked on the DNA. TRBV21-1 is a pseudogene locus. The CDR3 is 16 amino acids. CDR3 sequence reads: CASSKVERTRPYEQYF. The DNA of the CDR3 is TGTGCCAGCAGCAAAGTCGAAAGGACTAGACCCTACGAGCAGTACTTC.

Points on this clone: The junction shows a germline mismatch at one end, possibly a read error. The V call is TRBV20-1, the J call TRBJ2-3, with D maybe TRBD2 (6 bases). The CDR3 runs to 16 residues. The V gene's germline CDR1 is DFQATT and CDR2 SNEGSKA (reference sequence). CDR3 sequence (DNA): TGCCGTGCTAGTGAGCGGGTTACTTCCCTGGGGGATACGCAGTATTTT. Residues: CRASERVTSLGDTQYF.

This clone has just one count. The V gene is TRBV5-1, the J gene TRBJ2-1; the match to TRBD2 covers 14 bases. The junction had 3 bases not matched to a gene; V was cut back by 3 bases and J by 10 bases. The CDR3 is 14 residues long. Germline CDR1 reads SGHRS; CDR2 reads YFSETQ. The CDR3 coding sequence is TGCGCCAGCAGCTGGGGGACTAGCGGGAGAGAGCAGTTCTTC. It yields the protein CASSWGTSGREQFF.

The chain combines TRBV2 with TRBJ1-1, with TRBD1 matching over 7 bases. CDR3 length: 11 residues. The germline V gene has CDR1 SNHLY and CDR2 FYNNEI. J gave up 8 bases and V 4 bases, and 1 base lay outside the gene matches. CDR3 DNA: TGTGCCAGCAGTGCGACAGGGGAAGCTTTCTTT. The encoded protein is CASSATGEAFF.

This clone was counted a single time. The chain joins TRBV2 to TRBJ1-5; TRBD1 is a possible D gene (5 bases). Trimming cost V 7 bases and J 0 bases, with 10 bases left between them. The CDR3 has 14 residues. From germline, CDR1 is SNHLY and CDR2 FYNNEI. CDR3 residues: CASTGGNSNQPQHF. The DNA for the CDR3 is TGTGCCAGCACTGGGGGAAATAGCAATCAGCCCCAGCATTTT.

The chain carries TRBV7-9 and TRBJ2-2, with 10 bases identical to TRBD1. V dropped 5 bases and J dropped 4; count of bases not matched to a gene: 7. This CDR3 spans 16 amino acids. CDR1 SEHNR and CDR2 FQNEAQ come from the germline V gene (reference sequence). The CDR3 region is CASSGQTGGLTGELFF. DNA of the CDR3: TGTGCCAGCAGCGGACAGACAGGGGGCCTCACCGGGGAGCTGTTTTTT.

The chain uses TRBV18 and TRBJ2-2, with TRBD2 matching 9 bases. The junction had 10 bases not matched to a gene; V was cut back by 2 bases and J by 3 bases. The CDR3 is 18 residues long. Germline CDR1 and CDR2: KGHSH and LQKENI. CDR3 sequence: CASSPFASGKWDTGELFF. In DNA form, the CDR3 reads TGTGCCAGCTCACCATTTGCTAGCGGGAAGTGGGACACCGGGGAGCTGTTTTTT.

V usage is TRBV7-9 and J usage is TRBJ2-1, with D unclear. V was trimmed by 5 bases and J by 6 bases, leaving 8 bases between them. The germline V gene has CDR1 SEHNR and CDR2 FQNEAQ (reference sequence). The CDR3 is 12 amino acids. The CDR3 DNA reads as TGTGCCAGCAGCCTAATGGTCAATGAGCAGTTCTTC. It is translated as CASSLMVNEQFF.

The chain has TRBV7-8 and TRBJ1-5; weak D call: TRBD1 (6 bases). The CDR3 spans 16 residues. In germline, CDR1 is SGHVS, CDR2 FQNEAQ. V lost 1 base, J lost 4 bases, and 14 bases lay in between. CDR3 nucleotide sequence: TGTGCCAGCAGCTTAGAGGGCGACAGGAAGAATCAGCCCCAGCATTTT. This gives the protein CASSLEGDRKNQPQHF.

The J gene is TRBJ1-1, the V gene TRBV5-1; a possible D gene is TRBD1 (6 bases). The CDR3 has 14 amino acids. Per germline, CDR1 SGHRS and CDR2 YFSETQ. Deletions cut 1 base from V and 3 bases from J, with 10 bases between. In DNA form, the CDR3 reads TGCGCCAGCAGCTTGTGGGGGGCTGACACTGAAGCTTTCTTT. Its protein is CASSLWGADTEAFF.

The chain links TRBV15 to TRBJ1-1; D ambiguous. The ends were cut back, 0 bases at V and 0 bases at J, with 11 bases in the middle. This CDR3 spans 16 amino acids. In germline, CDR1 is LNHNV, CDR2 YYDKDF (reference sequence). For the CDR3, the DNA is TGTGCCACCAGCAGAGATCAGGCCAAACTGAACACTGAAGCTTTCTTT. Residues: CATSRDQAKLNTEAFF. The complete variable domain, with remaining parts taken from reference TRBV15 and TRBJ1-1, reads DAMVIQNPRYQVTQFGKPVTLSCSQTLNHNVMYWYQQKSSQAPKLLFHYYDKDFNNEADTPDNFQSRRPNTSFCFLDIRSPGLGDTAMYLCATSRDQAKLNTEAFFGQGTRLTVV.

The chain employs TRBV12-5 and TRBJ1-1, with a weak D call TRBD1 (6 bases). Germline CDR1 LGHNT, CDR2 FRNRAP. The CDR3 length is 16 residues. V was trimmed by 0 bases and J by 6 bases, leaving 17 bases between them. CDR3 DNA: TGTGCTAGTGGTTTGGTTACAGGGCGGGAACACCCTGAAGCTTTCTTT. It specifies CASGLVTGREHPEAFF.

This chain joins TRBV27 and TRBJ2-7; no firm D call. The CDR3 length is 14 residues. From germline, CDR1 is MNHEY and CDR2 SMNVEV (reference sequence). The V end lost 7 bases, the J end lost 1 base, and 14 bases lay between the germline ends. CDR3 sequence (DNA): TGTGCCAGCACTGCTAACAGAGAGTCCTACGAGCAGTACTTC. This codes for CASTANRESYEQYF.

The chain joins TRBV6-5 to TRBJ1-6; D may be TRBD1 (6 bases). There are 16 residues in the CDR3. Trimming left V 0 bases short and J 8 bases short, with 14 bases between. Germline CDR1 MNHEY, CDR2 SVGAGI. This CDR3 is CASSYSGGRVDSPLHF. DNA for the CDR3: TGTGCCAGCAGTTACTCGGGGGGCAGAGTGGATTCACCCCTCCACTTT.

CDR3 residues: CASSGGESSYEQYF. DNA of the CDR3: TGTGCCAGCAGCGGGGGGGAGAGCTCCTACGAGCAGTACTTC. The chain combines TRBV5-4 with TRBJ2-7; 7 bases align to TRBD2. The germline gives CDR1 SGHNT, CDR2 YYREEE (reference sequence). V lost 4 bases and J lost 0; bases outside the gene matches: 4. This CDR3 is built from 14 residues.

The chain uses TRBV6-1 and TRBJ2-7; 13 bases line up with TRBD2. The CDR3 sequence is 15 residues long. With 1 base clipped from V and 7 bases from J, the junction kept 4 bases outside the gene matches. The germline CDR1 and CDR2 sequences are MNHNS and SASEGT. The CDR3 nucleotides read TGTGCCAGCAGTGAAGGGACTAGCGGGAGACATGAGCAGTACTTC. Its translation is CASSEGTSGRHEQYF.

CDR3 nucleotide sequence: TGTGCCAGCAGCCAAGCCGGGGCCAAAAACATTCAGTACTTC. It codes for CASSQAGAKNIQYF. The rearrangement uses TRBV14 and TRBJ2-4; D is undetermined. With 1 base removed from V and 1 base from J, the gap between germline ends came to 5 bases. The CDR3 contains 14 residues. Looked up from germline, CDR1 is SGHDN and CDR2 is FVKESK.

CDR3 coding DNA: TGTGCCAGTAGTATAGAGCGACACCCCTCGGGAGATACGCAGTATTTT. Amino acids: CASSIERHPSGDTQYF. The chain carries TRBV19 and TRBJ2-3; D gene uncertain. With 0 bases removed from V and 5 bases from J, the gap between germline ends came to 15 bases. The CDR3 sequence is 16 residues long. Germline CDR1 LNHDA, CDR2 SQIVND (reference sequence).

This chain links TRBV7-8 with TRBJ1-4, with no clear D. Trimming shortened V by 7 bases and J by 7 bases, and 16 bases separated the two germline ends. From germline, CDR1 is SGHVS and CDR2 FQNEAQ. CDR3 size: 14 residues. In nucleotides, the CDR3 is TGTGCCAGCACCGCAATGGAGGCGCGTGAAAAACTGTTTTTT. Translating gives CASTAMEAREKLFF.

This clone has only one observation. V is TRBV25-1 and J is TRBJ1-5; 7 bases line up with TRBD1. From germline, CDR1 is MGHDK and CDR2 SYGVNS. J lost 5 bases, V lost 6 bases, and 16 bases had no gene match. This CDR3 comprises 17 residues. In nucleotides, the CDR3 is TGTGCCAGCAGCGCCCGGGGGGACAGCGGGGGTCATCAGCCCCAGCATTTT. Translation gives CASSARGDSGGHQPQHF.